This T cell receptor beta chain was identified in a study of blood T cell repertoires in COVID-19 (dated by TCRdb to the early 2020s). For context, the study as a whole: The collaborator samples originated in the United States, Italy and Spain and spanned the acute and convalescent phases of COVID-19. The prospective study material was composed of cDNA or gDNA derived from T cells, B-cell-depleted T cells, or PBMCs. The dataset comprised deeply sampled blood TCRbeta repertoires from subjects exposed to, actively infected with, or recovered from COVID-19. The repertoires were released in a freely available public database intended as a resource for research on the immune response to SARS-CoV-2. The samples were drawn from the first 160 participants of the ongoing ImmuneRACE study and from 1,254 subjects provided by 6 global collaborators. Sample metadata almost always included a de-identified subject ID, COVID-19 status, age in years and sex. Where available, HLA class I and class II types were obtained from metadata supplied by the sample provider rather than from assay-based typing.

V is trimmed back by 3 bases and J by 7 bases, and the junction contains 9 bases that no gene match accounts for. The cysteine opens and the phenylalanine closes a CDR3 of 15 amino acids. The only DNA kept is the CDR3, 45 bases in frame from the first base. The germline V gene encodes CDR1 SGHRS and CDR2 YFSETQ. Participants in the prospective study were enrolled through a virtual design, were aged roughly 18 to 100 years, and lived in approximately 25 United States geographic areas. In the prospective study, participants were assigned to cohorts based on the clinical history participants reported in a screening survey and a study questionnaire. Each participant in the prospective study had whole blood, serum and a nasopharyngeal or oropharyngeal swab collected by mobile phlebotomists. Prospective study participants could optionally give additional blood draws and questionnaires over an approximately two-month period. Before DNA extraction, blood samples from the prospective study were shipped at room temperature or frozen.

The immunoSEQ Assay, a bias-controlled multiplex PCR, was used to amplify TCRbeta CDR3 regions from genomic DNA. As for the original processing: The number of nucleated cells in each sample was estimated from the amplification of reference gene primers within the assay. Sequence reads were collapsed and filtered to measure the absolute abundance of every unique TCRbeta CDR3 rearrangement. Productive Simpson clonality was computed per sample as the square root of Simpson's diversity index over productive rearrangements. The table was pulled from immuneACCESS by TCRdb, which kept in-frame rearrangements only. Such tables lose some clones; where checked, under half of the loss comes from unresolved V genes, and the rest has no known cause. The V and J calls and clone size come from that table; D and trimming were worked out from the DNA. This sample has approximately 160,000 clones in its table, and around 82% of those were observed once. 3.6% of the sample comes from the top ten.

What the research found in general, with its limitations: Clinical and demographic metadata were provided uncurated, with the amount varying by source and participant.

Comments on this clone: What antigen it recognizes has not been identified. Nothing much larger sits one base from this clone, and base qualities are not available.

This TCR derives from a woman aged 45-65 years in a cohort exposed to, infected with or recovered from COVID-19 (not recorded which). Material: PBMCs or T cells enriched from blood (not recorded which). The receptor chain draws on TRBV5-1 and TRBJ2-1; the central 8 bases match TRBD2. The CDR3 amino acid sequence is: CASSSGGAGANEQFF. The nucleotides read TGCGCCAGCAGCTCCGGTGGAGCGGGGGCTAATGAGCAGTTCTTC.